One sample yielded the 13 T cell receptor beta chains listed below, sequenced in a study of shared clonotypes between healthy human individuals. Generated by immunoSEQ multiplex PCR, the TCRdb table keeps only in-frame clones and is missing some. Among fewer than 1.4 million clones, 70% to 80% were seen once, and the ten largest hold 0.6% to 0.7%. Sequencing used memory CD4+ T cells from PBMCs. As to subset: CD45RA-negative fraction. Receptors originate from a man younger than 35 in good health. Some clones in this sample may be carry-over from other donors' samples.

In its sample, this clone was seen a few times. The V gene is TRBV5-6, the J gene TRBJ2-2; D call uncertain. Trimming pared 4 bases from V and 0 bases from J, leaving 7 bases between. The CDR3 runs 14 residues. Germline CDR1 SGHDT, CDR2 YYEEEE. The CDR3 DNA reads as TGTGCCAGCAGCGCGACACCGAACACCGGGGAGCTGTTTTTT. Amino acid sequence: CASSATPNTGELFF.

The rearrangement links TRBV19 to TRBJ1-5; D gene unclear. This CDR3 contains 17 residues. In germline, CDR1 is LNHDA, CDR2 SQIVND (reference sequence). With 5 bases removed from V and 4 bases from J, the gap between germline ends came to 21 bases. DNA of the CDR3: TGTGCCAGTAGTGTTGACACCCTCCTATCTTCTAATCAGCCCCAGCATTTT. Encoded protein: CASSVDTLLSSNQPQHF.

The chain employs TRBV4-1 and TRBJ2-3; 7 nucleotides line up with TRBD2. V lost 1 base, J lost 6 bases, and 13 bases stayed unmatched. The CDR3 length is 17 residues. The germline V gene encodes CDR1 MGHRA and CDR2 YSYEKL. In DNA, the CDR3 is TGCGCCAGCAGCCAAGTCGGACGGGAGGCAAAGGGGGATACGCAGTATTTT. Protein product: CASSQVGREAKGDTQYF.

About this clone itself: This same CDR3 is encoded by further DNA sequences in the sample. In DNA, the CDR3 is TGTGCCAGCAGCTTAGGTGGAGACACAGATACGCAGTATTTT. This codes for CASSLGGDTDTQYF. The chain joins TRBV11-3 to TRBJ2-3, with D unresolved. CDR1 is SGHNT and CDR2 is YENEEA in the germline V gene. Deletions cut 1 base from V and 2 bases from J, with 7 bases between. The CDR3 length is 14 residues.

The chain uses TRBV4-3 and TRBJ2-5; weak D call: TRBD2 (6 bases). CDR3 length: 16 residues. The V and J ends lost 4 bases and 0 bases respectively, with 15 bases between them. Germline V gene lookup returns CDR1 LGHNA and CDR2 YSLEER. The CDR3 DNA reads TGCGCCAGCAGCCGAGAATACCGGGACTACCAAGAGACCCAGTACTTC. Translation gives CASSREYRDYQETQYF.

CDR3 in DNA: TGTGCCAGCAGTCTAACTAGCGGGAGCTACAATGAGCAGTTCTTC. This gives the protein CASSLTSGSYNEQFF. The chain carries TRBV6-6 and TRBJ2-1, with 11 nucleotides matching TRBD2. Looked up from germline, CDR1 is MNHNY and CDR2 is SVGAGI (reference sequence). Losses at the gene ends were 5 bases for V and 3 bases for J; bases not matched to a gene: 3. CDR3 size: 15 residues.

The chain joins TRBV10-3 to TRBJ2-2, with 9 bases aligning to TRBD2. Germline V gives CDR1 ENHRY, CDR2 SYGVKD. This CDR3 contains 15 residues. The V gene end was trimmed by 1 base and the J gene end by 8 bases; junction bases not matched to a gene: 5. CDR3 sequence (DNA): TGTGCCATCAGTGAGTTGGGACTAGCCCTAGGGGAGCTGTTTTTT. It specifies CAISELGLALGELFF.

The chain recombines TRBV7-2 with TRBJ1-4, with D possibly TRBD1 on 6 matching bases. V was cut by 1 base and J by 4 bases, with 7 bases left in between. The CDR3 is 14 amino acids. From germline, CDR1 is SGHTA and CDR2 FQGNSA. The CDR3 DNA is TGTGCCAGCAGCTTAGGGGACATTAATGAAAAACTGTTTTTT. It codes for CASSLGDINEKLFF. Full variable domain (remainder filled in from reference TRBV7-2 and TRBJ1-4): GAGVSQSPSNKVTEKGKDVELRCDPISGHTALYWYRQSLGQGLEFLIYFQGNSAPDKSGLPSDRFSAERTGGSVSTLTIQRTQQEDSAVYLCASSLGDINEKLFFGSGTQLSVL.

V is TRBV5-1 and J is TRBJ2-1, with TRBD2 matching 11 bases. Germline CDR1 and CDR2: SGHRS and YFSETQ. Trimming cost V 0 bases and J 8 bases; bases outside gene matches: 16. This CDR3 has 19 amino acids. The CDR3 region is CASSLAPTSGMAHPDEQFF. The DNA of the CDR3 is TGCGCCAGCAGCTTGGCCCCGACTAGCGGGATGGCCCACCCCGATGAGCAGTTCTTC.

V gene TRBV6-1 combines with J gene TRBJ1-4, with a tentative D call TRBD1 (5 bases). The germline CDR1 and CDR2 sequences are MNHNS and SASEGT. This CDR3 region has 14 residues. V was cut by 8 bases and J by 5 bases, with 15 bases left in between. The CDR3 spells CASSRDVENEKLFF. The CDR3 region has the DNA TGTGCCAGCTCCCGGGACGTAGAAAATGAAAAACTGTTTTTT.

The chain carries TRBV6-1 and TRBJ1-5; a possible D gene is TRBD1 (6 bases). Germline V gives CDR1 MNHNS, CDR2 SASEGT. This CDR3 is 14 amino acids long. The ends were cut back, 9 bases at V and 0 bases at J, with 12 bases in the middle. CDR3 region: CASTDRSSNQPQHF. The CDR3 DNA reads TGTGCCAGTACTGACAGGTCTAGCAATCAGCCCCAGCATTTT.

The V and J genes are TRBV11-2 and TRBJ1-4; D not certain. The V gene lost 2 bases and the J gene lost 5 bases, with 12 bases spanning the gap. CDR3 length: 15 residues. The germline V gene has CDR1 SGHAT and CDR2 FQNNGV. The DNA for the CDR3 is TGTGCCAGCAGCTTAATTCGAGGCGTCAATGAAAAACTGTTTTTT. This sequence encodes CASSLIRGVNEKLFF.

The chain links TRBV4-2 to TRBJ1-3, with D possibly TRBD1 on 6 matching bases. The CDR3 loop spans 13 amino acids. In germline, CDR1 is LGHNA, CDR2 YNFKEQ. V was cut by 6 bases and J by 0 bases, with 6 bases left in between. The chain's CDR3 is CASRGASGNTIYF. The CDR3 DNA is TGTGCCAGCAGGGGGGCCTCTGGAAACACCATATATTTT.